The sequence of this TCR beta chain was determined in a study of cytomegalovirus exposure and HLA in healthy donors. Turning to the study itself: In a previous analysis, some 120 million unique TCR beta sequences were found from roughly 200 million T cells. General study results and limits: In an earlier analysis, in some 500 donors, most V segments appeared productive either ~87% or ~30% of the time.

PCR used 60 Vbeta primers and 13 Jbeta primers. How the authors handled the data: A later analysis tallied approximately 78 million unique TCR beta chains, 8.5 million to 11 million of them shared. The assay was immunoSEQ multiplex PCR, and TCRdb's table has in-frame clones only and misses some. The V and J calls and clone size were taken over from that table, and D and trimming were inferred from the DNA. The table records roughly 190,000 clones, 82% of them present only once. About this clone itself: The antigen is not known.

The germline V gene has CDR1 KGHSH and CDR2 LQKENI. This CDR3 comprises 13 residues. Trimming took off 3 bases at V and 5 bases at J, with 8 bases between the two ends. The V gene is TRBV18, the J gene TRBJ1-5; tentatively, D is TRBD1 (5 bases). The TCR comes from a young woman in good health and CMV-seronegative. Sequencing used PBMCs. In DNA form, the CDR3 reads TGTGCCAGCTCACCTTTAGGGGATCAGCCCCAGCATTTT. It is translated as CASSPLGDQPQHF.